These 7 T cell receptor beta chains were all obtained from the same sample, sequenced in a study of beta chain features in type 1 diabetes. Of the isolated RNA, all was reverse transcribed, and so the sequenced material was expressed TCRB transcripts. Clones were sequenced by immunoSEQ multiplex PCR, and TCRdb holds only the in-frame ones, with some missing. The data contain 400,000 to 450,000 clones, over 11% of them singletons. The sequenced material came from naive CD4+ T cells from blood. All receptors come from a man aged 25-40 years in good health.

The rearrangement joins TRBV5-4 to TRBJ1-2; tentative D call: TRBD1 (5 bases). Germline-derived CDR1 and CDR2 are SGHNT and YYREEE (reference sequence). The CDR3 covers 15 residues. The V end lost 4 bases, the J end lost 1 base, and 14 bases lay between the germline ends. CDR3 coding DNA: TGTGCCAGCAGCAAAGGGACCGCGGTTAACTATGGCTACACCTTC. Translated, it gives CASSKGTAVNYGYTF.

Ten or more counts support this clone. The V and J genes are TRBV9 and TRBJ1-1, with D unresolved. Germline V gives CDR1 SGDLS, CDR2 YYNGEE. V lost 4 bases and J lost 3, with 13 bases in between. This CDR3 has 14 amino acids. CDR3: CASSRAPADTEAFF. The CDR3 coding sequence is TGTGCCAGCAGCCGAGCCCCTGCGGACACTGAAGCTTTCTTT.

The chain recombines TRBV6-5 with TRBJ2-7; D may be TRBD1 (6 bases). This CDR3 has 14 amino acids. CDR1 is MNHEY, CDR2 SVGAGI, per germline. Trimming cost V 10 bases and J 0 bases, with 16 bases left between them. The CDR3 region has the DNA TGTGCCACCGCCTCTGACAGGCCCTCCTACGAGCAGTACTTC. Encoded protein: CATASDRPSYEQYF.

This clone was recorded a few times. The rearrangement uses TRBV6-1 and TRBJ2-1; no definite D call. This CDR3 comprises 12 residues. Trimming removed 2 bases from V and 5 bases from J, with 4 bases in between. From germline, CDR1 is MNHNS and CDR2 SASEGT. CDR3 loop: CASSEPNNEQFF. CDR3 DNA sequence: TGTGCCAGCAGTGAACCAAACAATGAGCAGTTCTTC.

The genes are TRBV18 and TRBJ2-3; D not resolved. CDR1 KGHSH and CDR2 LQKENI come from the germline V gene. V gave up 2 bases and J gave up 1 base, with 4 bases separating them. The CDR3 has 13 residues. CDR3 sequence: CASSPMGTDTQYF. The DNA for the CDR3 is TGTGCCAGCTCACCAATGGGCACAGATACGCAGTATTTT.

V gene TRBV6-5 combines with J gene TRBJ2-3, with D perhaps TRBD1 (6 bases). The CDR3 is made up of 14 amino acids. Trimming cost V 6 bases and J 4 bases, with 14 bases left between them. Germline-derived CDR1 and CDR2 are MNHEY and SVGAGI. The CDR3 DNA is TGTGCCAGCAGCGCCGTTCAGGGGTCAGATACGCAGTATTTT. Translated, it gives CASSAVQGSDTQYF.

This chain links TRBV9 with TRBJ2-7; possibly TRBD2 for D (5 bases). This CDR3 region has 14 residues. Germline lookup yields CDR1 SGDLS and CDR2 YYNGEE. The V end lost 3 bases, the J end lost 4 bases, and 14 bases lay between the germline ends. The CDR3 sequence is CASSARGLGYEQYF. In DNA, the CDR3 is TGTGCCAGCAGCGCCCGCGGGTTAGGATACGAGCAGTACTTC.